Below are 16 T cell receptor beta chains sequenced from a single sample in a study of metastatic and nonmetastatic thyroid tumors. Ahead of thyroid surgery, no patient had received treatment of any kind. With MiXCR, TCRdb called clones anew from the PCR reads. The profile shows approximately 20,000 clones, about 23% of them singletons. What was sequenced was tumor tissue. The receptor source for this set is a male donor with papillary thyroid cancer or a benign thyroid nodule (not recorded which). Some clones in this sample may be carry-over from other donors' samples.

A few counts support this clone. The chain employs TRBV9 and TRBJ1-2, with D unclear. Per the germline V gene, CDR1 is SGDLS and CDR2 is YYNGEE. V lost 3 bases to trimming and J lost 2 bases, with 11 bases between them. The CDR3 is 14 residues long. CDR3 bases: TGTGCCAGCAGCGCAGACTTTCTGAACTATGGCTACACCTTC. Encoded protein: CASSADFLNYGYTF.

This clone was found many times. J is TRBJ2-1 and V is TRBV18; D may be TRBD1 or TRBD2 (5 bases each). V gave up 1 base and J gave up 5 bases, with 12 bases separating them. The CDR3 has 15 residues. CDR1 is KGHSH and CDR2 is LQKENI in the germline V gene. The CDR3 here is CASSPRGEGNNEQFF. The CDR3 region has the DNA TGTGCCAGCTCACCACGAGGGGAAGGGAACAATGAGCAGTTCTTC.

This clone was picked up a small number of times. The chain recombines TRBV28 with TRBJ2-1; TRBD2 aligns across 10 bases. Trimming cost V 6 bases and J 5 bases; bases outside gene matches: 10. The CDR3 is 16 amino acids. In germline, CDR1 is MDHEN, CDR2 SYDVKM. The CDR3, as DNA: TGTGCCAGCAGATCTCGAGCGGGAGGGCCCCACAATGAGCAGTTCTTC. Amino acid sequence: CASRSRAGGPHNEQFF. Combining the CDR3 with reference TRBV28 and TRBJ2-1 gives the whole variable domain DVKVTQSSRYLVKRTGEKVFLECVQDMDHENMFWYRQDPGLGLRLIYFSYDVKMKEKGDIPEGYSVSREKKERFSLILESASTNQTSMYLCASRSRAGGPHNEQFFGPGTRLTVL.

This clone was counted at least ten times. The CDR3 spells CASSPFTDTQYF. The CDR3 nucleotides are TGTGCCAGCAGCCCGTTCACAGATACGCAGTATTTT. This chain links TRBV7-8 with TRBJ2-3; D unresolved. Trimming shortened V by 5 bases and J by 2 bases, and 5 bases separated the two germline ends. Germline V gives CDR1 SGHVS, CDR2 FQNEAQ. CDR3 length: 12 amino acids.

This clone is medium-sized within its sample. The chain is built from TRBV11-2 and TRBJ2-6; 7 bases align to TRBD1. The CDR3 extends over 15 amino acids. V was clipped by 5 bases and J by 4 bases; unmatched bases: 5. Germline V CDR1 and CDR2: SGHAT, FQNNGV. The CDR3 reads CASSVDRVGANVLTF. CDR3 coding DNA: TGTGCCAGCAGCGTCGACAGGGTCGGGGCCAACGTCCTGACTTTC.

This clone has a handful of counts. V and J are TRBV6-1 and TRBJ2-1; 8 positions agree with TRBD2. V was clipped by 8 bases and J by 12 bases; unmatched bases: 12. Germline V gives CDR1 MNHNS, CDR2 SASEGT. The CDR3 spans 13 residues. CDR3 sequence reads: CASGGLAGSAQFF. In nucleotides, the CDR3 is TGTGCCAGCGGTGGACTAGCTGGAAGTGCGCAGTTCTTC.

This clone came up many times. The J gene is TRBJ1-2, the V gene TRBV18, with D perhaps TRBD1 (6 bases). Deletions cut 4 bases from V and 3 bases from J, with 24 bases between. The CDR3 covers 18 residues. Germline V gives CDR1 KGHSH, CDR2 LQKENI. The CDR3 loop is CASSHWGVGAPSYYGYTF. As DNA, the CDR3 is TGTGCCAGCTCACACTGGGGCGTGGGGGCACCATCTTACTATGGCTACACCTTC.

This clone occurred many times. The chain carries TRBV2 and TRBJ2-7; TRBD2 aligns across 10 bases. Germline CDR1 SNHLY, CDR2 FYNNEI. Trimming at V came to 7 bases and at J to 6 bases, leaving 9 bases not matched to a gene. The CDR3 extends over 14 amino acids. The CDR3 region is CASIQREGFVEQYF. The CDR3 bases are TGTGCCAGCATCCAGCGGGAGGGCTTCGTCGAGCAGTACTTC.

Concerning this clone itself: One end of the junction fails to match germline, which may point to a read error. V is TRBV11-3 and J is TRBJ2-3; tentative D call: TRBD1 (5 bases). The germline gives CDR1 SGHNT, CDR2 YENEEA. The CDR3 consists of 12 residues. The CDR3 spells CASSLVPGWTHF. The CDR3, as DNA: TGTGCCAGCAGCTTAGTTCCCGGTTGGACACATTTT.

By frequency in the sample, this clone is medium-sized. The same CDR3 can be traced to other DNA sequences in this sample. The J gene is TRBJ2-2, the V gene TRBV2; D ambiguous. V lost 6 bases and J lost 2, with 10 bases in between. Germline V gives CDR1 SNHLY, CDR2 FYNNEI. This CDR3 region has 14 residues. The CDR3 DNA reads TGTGCCAGCAGATGGACCCAAAACACCGGGGAGCTGTTTTTT. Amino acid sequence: CASRWTQNTGELFF.

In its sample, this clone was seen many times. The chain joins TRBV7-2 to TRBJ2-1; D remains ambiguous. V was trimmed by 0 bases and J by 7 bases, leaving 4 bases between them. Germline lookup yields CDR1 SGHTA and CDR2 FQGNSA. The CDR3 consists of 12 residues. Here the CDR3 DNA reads TGTGCCAGCAGCTTAGCAGTTAATGAGCAGTTCTTC. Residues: CASSLAVNEQFF.

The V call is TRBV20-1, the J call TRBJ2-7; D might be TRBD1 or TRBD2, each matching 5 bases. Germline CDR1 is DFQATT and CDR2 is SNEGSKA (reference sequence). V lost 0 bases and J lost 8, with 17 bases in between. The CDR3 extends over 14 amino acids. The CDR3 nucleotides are TGCAGTGCTAGAGATCCCGGGGCAGGGTATAAGCAGTACTTC. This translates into CSARDPGAGYKQYF.

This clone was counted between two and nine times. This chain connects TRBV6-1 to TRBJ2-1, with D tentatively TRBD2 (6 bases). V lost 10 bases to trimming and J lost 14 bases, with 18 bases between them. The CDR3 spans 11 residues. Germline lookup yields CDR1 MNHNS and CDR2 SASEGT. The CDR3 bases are TGTGCCAACCCCCCAAGGGAGGAGAAGTTCTTC. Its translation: CANPPREEKFF.

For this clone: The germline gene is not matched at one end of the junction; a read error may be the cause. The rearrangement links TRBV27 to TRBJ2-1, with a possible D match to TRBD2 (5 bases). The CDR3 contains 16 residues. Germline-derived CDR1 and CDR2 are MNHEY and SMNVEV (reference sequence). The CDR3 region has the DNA TGTGCCAGCAGGTTTATGGTGGCTAGCCGTAGTCTTGAGCAGGTCTTC. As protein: CASRFMVASRSLEQVF.

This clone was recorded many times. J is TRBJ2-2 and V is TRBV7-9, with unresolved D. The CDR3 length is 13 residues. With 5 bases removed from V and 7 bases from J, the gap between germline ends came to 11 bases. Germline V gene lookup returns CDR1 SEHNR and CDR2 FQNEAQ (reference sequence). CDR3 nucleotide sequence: TGTGCCAGCAGCCATTACCTCTTCGGGGAGCTGTTTTTT. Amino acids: CASSHYLFGELFF.

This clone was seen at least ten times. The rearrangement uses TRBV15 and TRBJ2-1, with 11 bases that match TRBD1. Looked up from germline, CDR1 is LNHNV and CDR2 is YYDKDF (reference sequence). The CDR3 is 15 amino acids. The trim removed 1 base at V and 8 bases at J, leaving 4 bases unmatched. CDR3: CATSRVGQGEDEQFF. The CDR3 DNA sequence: TGTGCCACCAGCAGAGTGGGACAGGGGGAGGATGAGCAGTTCTTC.